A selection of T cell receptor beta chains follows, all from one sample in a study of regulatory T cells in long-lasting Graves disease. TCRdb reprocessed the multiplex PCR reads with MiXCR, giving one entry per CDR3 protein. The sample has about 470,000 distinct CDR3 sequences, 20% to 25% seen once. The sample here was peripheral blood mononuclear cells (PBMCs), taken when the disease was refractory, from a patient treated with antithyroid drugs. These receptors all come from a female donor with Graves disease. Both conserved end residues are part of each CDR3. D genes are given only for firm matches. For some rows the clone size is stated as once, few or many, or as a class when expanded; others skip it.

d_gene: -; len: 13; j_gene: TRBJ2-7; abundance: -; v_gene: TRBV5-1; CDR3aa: CASSSDGVGEQYF; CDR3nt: TGCGCCAGCAGCTCTGACGGAGTAGGTGAGCAGTACTTC
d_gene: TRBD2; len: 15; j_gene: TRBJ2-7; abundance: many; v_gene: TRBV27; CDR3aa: CASSRRIAGTNEQYF; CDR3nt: TGTGCCAGCAGTCGACGTATAGCGGGGACAAACGAGCAGTACTTC
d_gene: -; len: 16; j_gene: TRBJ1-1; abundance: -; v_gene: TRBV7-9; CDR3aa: CASSIDAGGVGTEAFF; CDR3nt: TGTGCCAGCAGCATAGATGCGGGAGGGGTAGGCACTGAAGCTTTCTTT
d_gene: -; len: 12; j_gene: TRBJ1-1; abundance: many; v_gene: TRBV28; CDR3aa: CASSPTATEAFF; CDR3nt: TGTGCCAGCAGTCCCACCGCCACTGAAGCTTTCTTT
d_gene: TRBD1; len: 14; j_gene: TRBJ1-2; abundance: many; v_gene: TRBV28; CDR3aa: CASSIGQEGAGYTF; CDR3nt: TGTGCCAGCAGTATAGGACAGGAAGGGGCTGGCTACACCTTC
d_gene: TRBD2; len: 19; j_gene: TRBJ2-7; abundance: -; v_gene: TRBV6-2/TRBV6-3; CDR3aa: CASSYPTLLTSGRIDEQYF; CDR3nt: TGTGCCAGCAGTTACCCTACCCTGCTGACTAGCGGGAGAATCGATGAGCAGTACTTC
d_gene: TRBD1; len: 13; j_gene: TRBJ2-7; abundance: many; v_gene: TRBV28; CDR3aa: CASTRTGWHEQYF; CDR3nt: TGTGCCAGCACCCGGACAGGGTGGCACGAGCAGTACTTC
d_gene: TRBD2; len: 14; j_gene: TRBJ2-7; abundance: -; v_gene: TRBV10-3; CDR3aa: CATGLAGGSYEQYF; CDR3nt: TGTGCCACGGGACTAGCGGGAGGGTCCTACGAGCAGTACTTC
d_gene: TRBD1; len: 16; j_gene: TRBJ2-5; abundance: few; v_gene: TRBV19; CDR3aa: CASSMHLRTGRETQYF; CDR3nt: TGTGCCAGTAGTATGCACCTAAGGACAGGGAGAGAGACCCAGTACTTC
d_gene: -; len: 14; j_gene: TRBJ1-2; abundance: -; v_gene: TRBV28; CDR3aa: CASRPRGANYGYTF; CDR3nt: TGTGCCAGCAGGCCCCGAGGCGCCAACTATGGCTACACCTTC
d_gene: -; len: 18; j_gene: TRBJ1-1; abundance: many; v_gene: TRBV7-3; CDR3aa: CASSLSPLGSSMNTEAFF; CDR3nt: TGTGCCAGCAGCTTAAGCCCGCTTGGCAGTTCAATGAACACTGAAGCTTTCTTT
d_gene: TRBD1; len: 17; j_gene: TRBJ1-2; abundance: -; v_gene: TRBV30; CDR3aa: CAWSPGTVGPLSYGYTF; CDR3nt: TGTGCCTGGAGCCCAGGGACAGTGGGCCCCCTTAGTTATGGCTACACCTTC
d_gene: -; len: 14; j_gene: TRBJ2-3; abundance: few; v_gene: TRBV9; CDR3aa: CASSQLLASDTQYF; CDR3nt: TGTGCCAGCAGCCAATTGCTTGCGTCGGATACGCAGTATTTT
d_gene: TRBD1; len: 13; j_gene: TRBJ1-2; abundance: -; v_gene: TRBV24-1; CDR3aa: CATSEGTVYGYTF; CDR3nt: TGTGCCACCAGTGAAGGGACAGTCTATGGCTACACCTTC
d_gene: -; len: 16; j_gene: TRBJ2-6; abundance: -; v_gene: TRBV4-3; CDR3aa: CASSQDITGGANVLTF; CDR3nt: TGCGCCAGCAGCCAAGATATTACGGGAGGGGCCAACGTCCTGACTTTC
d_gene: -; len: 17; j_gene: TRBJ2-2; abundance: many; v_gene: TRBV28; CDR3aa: CASSFQAGGPVTGELFF; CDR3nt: TGTGCCAGCAGTTTTCAGGCCGGGGGACCGGTCACCGGGGAGCTGTTTTTT
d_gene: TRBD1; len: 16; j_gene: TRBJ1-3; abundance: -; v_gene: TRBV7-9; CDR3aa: CASSPGTGGIRDTIYF; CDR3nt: TGTGCCAGCAGCCCCGGGACAGGGGGAATCCGGGACACCATATATTTT
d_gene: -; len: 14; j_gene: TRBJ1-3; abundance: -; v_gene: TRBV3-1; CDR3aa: CASSPSSAGNTIYF; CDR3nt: TGTGCCAGCAGCCCATCCTCAGCCGGAAACACCATATATTTT
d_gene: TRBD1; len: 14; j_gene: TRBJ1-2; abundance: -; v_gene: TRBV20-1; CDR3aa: CSAIKGATAYGYTF; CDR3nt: TGCAGTGCTATAAAGGGGGCAACCGCCTATGGCTACACCTTC
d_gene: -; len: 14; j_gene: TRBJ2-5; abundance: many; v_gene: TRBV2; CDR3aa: CASSEGRLSETQYF; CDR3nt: TGTGCCAGCAGTGAGGGACGGTTATCGGAGACCCAGTACTTC
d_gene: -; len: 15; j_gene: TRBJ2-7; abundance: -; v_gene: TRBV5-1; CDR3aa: CASREADYDAGEQYF; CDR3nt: TGCGCCAGCAGAGAGGCGGACTACGACGCGGGGGAGCAGTACTTC
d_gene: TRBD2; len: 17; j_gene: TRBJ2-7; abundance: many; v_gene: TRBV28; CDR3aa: CASTSGLAGGPVNEQYF; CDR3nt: TGTGCCAGTACATCGGGACTAGCGGGAGGGCCGGTAAACGAGCAGTACTTC
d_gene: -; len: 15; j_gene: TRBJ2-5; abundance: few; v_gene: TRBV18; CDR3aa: CASSPSTGTQETQYF; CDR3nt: TGTGCCAGCTCACCTTCGACCGGGACCCAAGAGACCCAGTACTTC
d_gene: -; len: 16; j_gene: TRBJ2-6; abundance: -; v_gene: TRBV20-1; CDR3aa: CSAREPRHSGANVLTF; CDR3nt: TGCAGTGCTAGAGAGCCCCGACACTCTGGGGCCAACGTCCTGACTTTC
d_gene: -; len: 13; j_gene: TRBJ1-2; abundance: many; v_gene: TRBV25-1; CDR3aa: CASSEGLNYGYTF; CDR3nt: TGTGCCAGCAGTGAAGGACTGAACTATGGCTACACCTTC
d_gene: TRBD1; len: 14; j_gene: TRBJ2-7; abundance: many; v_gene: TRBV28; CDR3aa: CASSYLTGAYEQYF; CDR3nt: TGTGCCAGCAGTTATCTGACAGGGGCCTACGAGCAGTACTTC
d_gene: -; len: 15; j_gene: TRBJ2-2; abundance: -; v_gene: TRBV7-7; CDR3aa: CASSLGTLGTGELFF; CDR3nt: TGTGCTAGCAGCTTAGGGACCTTGGGTACCGGGGAGCTGTTTTTT
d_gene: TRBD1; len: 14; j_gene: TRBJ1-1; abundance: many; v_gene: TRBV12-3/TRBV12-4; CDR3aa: CASSIQGGDTEAFF; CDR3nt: TGTGCCAGCAGCATCCAGGGGGGAGACACTGAAGCTTTCTTT
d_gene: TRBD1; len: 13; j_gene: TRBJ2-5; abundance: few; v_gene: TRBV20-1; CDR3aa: CSGGGVSQETQYF; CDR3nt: TGCAGTGGAGGGGGCGTCAGCCAAGAGACCCAGTACTTC